This T cell receptor (beta chain) appears in the sequencing data of a study of CD8 T cells in ankylosing spondylitis. Findings and caveats of the study: One TCR beta motif, made up of eight highly homologous variants, appeared characteristic of ankylosing spondylitis blood. Disease-linked clones were reportedly significantly enriched in matched ankylosing spondylitis synovial fluid.

MiXCR, applied by TCRdb to the 5' RACE reads, yields one record per CDR3 protein. The sample consists of about 170,000 distinct CDR3 sequences, about 16% of them appearing once. V was cut by 6 bases and J by 1 base, with 18 bases left in between. Looked up from germline, CDR1 is SSHAT and CDR2 is FNYEAQ (reference sequence). CDR3 size: 16 residues. This clonotype was detected a few times. The antigen is undetermined. The TCR was taken from a male donor with ankylosing spondylitis or in good health (not recorded which). Sequenced: blood, either unsorted or a sorted T cell fraction (not recorded which). The chain employs TRBV7-7 and TRBJ2-5; D tentatively fits TRBD1 or TRBD2 (5 bases each). CDR3 residues: CASSFGGWGSQETQYF. CDR3 DNA sequence: TGTGCCAGCAGTTTTGGGGGATGGGGGTCCCAAGAGACCCAGTACTTC.